Listed below are T cell receptor beta chains from one sample, sequenced in a study of blood T cell repertoires in COVID-19. Sequencing used immunoSEQ multiplex PCR; TCRdb keeps in-frame clones, though not all of them. This sample has 65,000 to 85,000 clones; 85% to 90% occur once, and the top ten carry around 2.5%. The material sequenced was peripheral blood. The receptors derive from a human donor in a cohort sampled during active COVID-19. CDR3s include the opening cysteine and the closing phenylalanine or tryptophan. The order of the fields is V gene, clone size, CDR3 length, J gene, D gene, CDR3 protein, CDR3 DNA. The D gene is left open where the match is weak. The size entry is marked missing in some rows and otherwise reads once, few, many or a size class.

TRBV4-2	-	13	TRBJ1-2	-	CASSQEIGGGYTF	TGTGCCAGCAGCCAAGAAATTGGGGGCGGCTACACCTTC
TRBV5-5	-	15	TRBJ1-3	TRBD1	CASSLGTGPGNTIYF	TGTGCCAGCAGCTTGGGGACAGGGCCCGGAAACACCATATATTTT
TRBV18	-	14	TRBJ2-7	-	CASSPPDSYYEQYF	TGTGCCAGCTCACCACCGGACAGCTACTACGAGCAGTACTTC
TRBV27	-	13	TRBJ2-1	TRBD2	CASSLAGVWEQFF	TGTGCCAGCAGTTTAGCGGGAGTCTGGGAGCAGTTCTTC
TRBV19	-	15	TRBJ1-2	-	CASSTLVGGGYGYTF	TGTGCCAGTAGTACCCTCGTTGGGGGCGGCTATGGCTACACCTTC
TRBV11-2	-	15	TRBJ2-2	-	CASRVNRAITGELFF	TGTGCCAGCAGGGTTAACAGGGCAATCACCGGGGAGCTGTTTTTT
TRBV5-1	-	21	TRBJ2-1	TRBD2	CASSFGLRGGSTLYSYNEQFF	TGCGCCAGCAGCTTTGGGTTGCGGGGGGGCTCCACTTTATACTCCTACAATGAGCAGTTCTTC
TRBV10-1	few	15	TRBJ2-7	TRBD1	CASSEFSTGGYEQYF	TGCGCCAGCAGTGAGTTCTCTACAGGGGGCTACGAGCAGTACTTC
TRBV19	few	12	TRBJ2-5	-	CASSIFPGTQYF	TGTGCCAGTAGTATTTTCCCCGGGACCCAGTACTTC
TRBV9	-	13	TRBJ1-6	-	CASSVGDTGSLHF	TGTGCCAGCAGCGTAGGGGACACGGGATCCCTCCACTTT
TRBV2	-	16	TRBJ1-2	TRBD1	CASSETGTGNAYGYTF	TGTGCCAGCAGCGAGACCGGGACAGGGAACGCCTATGGCTACACCTTC
TRBV12-3/TRBV12-4	-	13	TRBJ1-4	TRBD1	CASRTGVEEKLFF	TGTGCCAGTCGGACAGGGGTTGAGGAAAAACTGTTTTTT
TRBV1	-	20	TRBJ2-7	-	CTSSQDRGETIAQSTYEQYF	TGCACCAGCAGCCAAGATCGGGGAGAGACGATAGCGCAAAGTACCTACGAGCAGTACTTC
TRBV27	-	16	TRBJ1-6	-	CASSSARWIENSPLHF	TGTGCCAGCAGTTCCGCCAGGTGGATAGAGAATTCACCCCTCCACTTT
TRBV9	-	13	TRBJ2-7	TRBD1	CASSGQGSHEQYF	TGTGCCAGCAGCGGACAGGGGAGCCACGAGCAGTACTTC
TRBV9	-	15	TRBJ2-3	TRBD1	CASSLRDSRIDTQYF	TGTGCCAGCAGCCTCCGGGACAGCCGCATAGATACGCAGTATTTT
TRBV29-1	-	13	TRBJ1-1	-	CSVDRADLTEAFF	TGCAGCGTTGACAGGGCGGACCTCACTGAAGCTTTCTTT
TRBV28	-	15	TRBJ1-4	-	CASSLTQDINEKLFF	TGTGCCAGCAGTTTAACCCAGGATATTAATGAAAAACTGTTTTTT
TRBV7-6	-	15	TRBJ2-7	-	CASSLALGGAYEQYF	TGTGCCAGCAGCTTAGCGCTCGGGGGAGCCTACGAGCAGTACTTC
TRBV5-6	-	15	TRBJ1-6	-	CASSSGISYNSPLHF	TGTGCCAGCAGCTCGGGAATCTCCTATAATTCACCCCTCCACTTT
TRBV2	medium-sized	14	TRBJ1-5	-	CASSRLNSNQPQHF	TGTGCCAGCAGCAGACTGAATAGCAATCAGCCCCAGCATTTT
TRBV7-9	-	17	TRBJ2-1	TRBD1	CASSRKDRMGPYNEQFF	TGTGCCAGCAGCCGAAAGGACAGGATGGGGCCCTACAATGAGCAGTTCTTC
TRBV11-2	-	13	TRBJ1-5	-	CASSSGIVQPQHF	TGTGCCAGCAGCTCAGGGATAGTTCAGCCCCAGCATTTT
TRBV6-5	-	15	TRBJ2-1	TRBD1	CASSYSGTGELGQFF	TGTGCCAGCAGTTACTCCGGGACAGGGGAATTAGGGCAGTTCTTC